The 31 T cell receptor beta chains below were found in one sample sequenced in a study of blood T cell repertoires in COVID-19. The repertoire was sequenced with immunoSEQ multiplex PCR; TCRdb's copy has only in-frame clones and lacks some. The table lists fewer than 100,000 clones, over 75% of them singletons. Sample: peripheral blood. These receptors originate from a human donor with acute or convalescent COVID-19. The donor label of this sample is uncertain.

The DNA of the CDR3 is TGTGCCAGCAGTGAATCCGGACAGGGGAGCTCCTATAATTCACCCCTCCACTTT. It translates to CASSESGQGSSYNSPLHF. The genes are TRBV25-1 and TRBJ1-6, with 9 bases lining up with TRBD1. V trimming: 1 base; J trimming: 0 bases; junction bases outside the gene matches: 4. CDR3 length: 18 residues. Per the germline V gene, CDR1 is MGHDK and CDR2 is SYGVNS.

The rearrangement links TRBV4-3 to TRBJ1-2, with D possibly matching TRBD1 (6 bases). V was trimmed by 2 bases and J by 5 bases, leaving 15 bases between them. CDR3 length equals 15 residues. Germline V lookup: CDR1 LGHNA, CDR2 YSLEER. The chain's CDR3 is CASSQPGTTNYGYTF. The DNA for the CDR3 is TGCGCCAGCAGCCAACCGGGGACAACCAATTATGGCTACACCTTC.

The J gene is TRBJ2-7, the V gene TRBV18; D is unresolved. CDR3 length: 13 amino acids. Trimming removed 5 bases at V and 0 bases at J, with 8 bases between. From germline, CDR1 is KGHSH and CDR2 LQKENI. In DNA, the CDR3 is TGTGCCAGCTCATCCACAGCCTCCTACGAGCAGTACTTC. It specifies CASSSTASYEQYF.

The rearrangement uses TRBV6-6 and TRBJ1-1, with D maybe TRBD1 (5 bases). The CDR3 runs 14 residues. V lost 10 bases and J 0 bases, leaving 15 bases between the germline ends. Germline CDR1 and CDR2: MNHNY and SVGAGI (reference sequence). The chain's CDR3 is CATQPPGVNTEAFF. DNA of the CDR3: TGTGCCACCCAACCACCGGGGGTGAACACTGAAGCTTTCTTT.

The chain recombines TRBV10-3 with TRBJ1-2; TRBD1 is a possible D gene (6 bases). The CDR3 is made up of 12 amino acids. Germline CDR1 reads ENHRY; CDR2 reads SYGVKD. V dropped 2 bases and J dropped 8 bases, with 9 bases sitting between them. CDR3 sequence: CAISEPGTGYTF. CDR3 nucleotides: TGTGCCATCAGTGAGCCCGGGACAGGCTACACCTTC.

V usage is TRBV24-1 and J usage is TRBJ2-1, with D perhaps TRBD2 (5 bases). The CDR3 runs 16 residues. Trimming removed 1 base from V and 8 bases from J, with 17 bases in between. Germline CDR1 is KGHDR and CDR2 is SFDVKD. This chain's CDR3 is CATSDFRGYGVDEQFF. In nucleotides, the CDR3 is TGTGCCACCAGTGATTTCCGAGGGTACGGAGTGGATGAGCAGTTCTTC.

The V call is TRBV4-1, the J call TRBJ1-3, with D possibly being TRBD1 (5 bases). Germline assignment: CDR1 MGHRA and CDR2 YSYEKL. V lost 1 base to trimming and J lost 2 bases, with 12 bases between them. This CDR3 contains 16 residues. The DNA of the CDR3 is TGCGCCAGCAGCCAAGTCCTCGGGGGGGCTGGAAACACCATATATTTT. This gives the protein CASSQVLGGAGNTIYF.

This clone turned up a few times. The V and J genes are TRBV2 and TRBJ1-6, with D hard to call. The CDR3 contains 14 residues. V was clipped by 4 bases and J by 7 bases, with 11 bases between them. Looked up from germline, CDR1 is SNHLY and CDR2 is FYNNEI. This CDR3 reads CASSVQRLNSPLHF. The CDR3 bases are TGTGCCAGCAGTGTCCAGCGGCTAAATTCACCCCTCCACTTT.

This chain links TRBV6-6 with TRBJ1-3; 11 bases agree with TRBD1. The ends lost 6 bases at V and 3 bases at J; junction bases unmatched: 4. Germline lookup yields CDR1 MNHNY and CDR2 SVGAGI (reference sequence). The CDR3 loop spans 15 amino acids. In DNA, the CDR3 is TGTGCCAGCAGGGGACAGGGGGTTTTTGGAAACACCATATATTTT. This gives the protein CASRGQGVFGNTIYF.

The rearrangement uses TRBV21-1 and TRBJ2-7; TRBD1, the table's D call, lacks a check against the DNA. TRBV21-1 is shown as a pseudogene. This CDR3 contains 16 residues. Here the CDR3 reads CATHSKFYRDEYEQYF. The CDR3 DNA reads as TGTGCCACCCACAGCAAATTTTACAGGGACGAGTACGAGCAGTACTTC.

This clone was seen once. This chain joins TRBV18 and TRBJ2-5; D is perhaps TRBD1 (6 bases). The length of the CDR3 is 16 residues. Germline CDR1 is KGHSH and CDR2 is LQKENI. V gave up 4 bases and J gave up 2 bases, with 17 bases separating them. Written as DNA, the CDR3 is TGTGCCAGCTCACGCGACACGGGACAACGTCAAGAGACCCAGTACTTC. Translating gives CASSRDTGQRQETQYF. Full variable domain (outside the CDR3, taken from reference TRBV18 and TRBJ2-5): NAGVMQNPRHLVRRRGQEARLRCSPMKGHSHVYWYRQLPEEGLKFMVYLQKENIIDESGMPKERFSAEFPKEGPSILRIQQVVRGDSAAYFCASSRDTGQRQETQYFGPGTRLLVL.

The DNA of the CDR3 is TGTGCCAGCAGTGCAGGACAGGCCCCACTTGGCTACACCTTC. Protein: CASSAGQAPLGYTF. V is TRBV2 and J is TRBJ1-2; 7 bases agree with TRBD1. Germline V gene lookup returns CDR1 SNHLY and CDR2 FYNNEI. V shed 4 bases and J 7 bases; nucleotides not matched to a gene: 9. This CDR3 region has 14 residues.

The CDR3 here is CASSPRQGANTGELFF. The CDR3 DNA reads as TGCGCCAGCAGCCCCAGACAGGGAGCGAACACCGGGGAGCTGTTTTTT. This sequence joins TRBV5-1 and TRBJ2-2, with TRBD1 matching 7 bases. CDR1 SGHRS and CDR2 YFSETQ come from the germline V gene. The CDR3 loop spans 16 amino acids. Trimming removed 4 bases from V and 0 bases from J; junction bases left unmatched: 6.

The chain has TRBV7-9 and TRBJ2-5, with 8 bases that match TRBD1. Germline V CDR1 and CDR2: SEHNR, FQNEAQ (reference sequence). V shed 4 bases and J 2 bases; nucleotides not matched to a gene: 3. This CDR3 spans 14 amino acids. The CDR3 protein is CASSSDRGQETQYF. In DNA form, the CDR3 reads TGTGCCAGCAGCTCAGACAGGGGTCAAGAGACCCAGTACTTC.

The CDR3 nucleotides are TGTGCCAGCAGTGAGTCGGGCCTCGCTAGCGGGGCCAACGTCCTGACTTTC. The encoded protein is CASSESGLASGANVLTF. This sequence joins TRBV2 and TRBJ2-6, with D perhaps TRBD2 (5 bases). The CDR3 consists of 17 residues. Per the germline V gene, CDR1 is SNHLY and CDR2 is FYNNEI. V lost 3 bases and J lost 4, with 16 bases in between.

This chain links TRBV2 with TRBJ1-1; TRBD1 matches 10 bases. The trim removed 5 bases at V and 6 bases at J, leaving 6 bases unmatched. The CDR3 totals 14 residues. Looked up from germline, CDR1 is SNHLY and CDR2 is FYNNEI. The CDR3 nucleotides are TGTGCCAGCAGTTCAGACAGGGGGCGATCTGAAGCTTTCTTT. This codes for CASSSDRGRSEAFF. Complete variable domain (other parts from reference TRBV2 and TRBJ1-1): EPEVTQTPSHQVTQMGQEVILRCVPISNHLYFYWYRQILGQKVEFLVSFYNNEISEKSEIFDDQFSVERPDGSNFTLKIRSTKLEDSAMYFCASSSDRGRSEAFFGQGTRLTVV.

The chain employs TRBV29-1 and TRBJ1-1, with 7 bases matching TRBD1. The CDR3 sequence is 13 residues long. Unmatched junction bases numbered 12, after V lost 7 bases and J lost 7 bases. Germline V gene lookup returns CDR1 SQVTM and CDR2 ANQGSEA. Here the CDR3 reads CSAQGAGGHEAFF. CDR3 in DNA: TGCAGCGCCCAAGGGGCAGGGGGACATGAAGCTTTCTTT.

The table lists this clone with a few counts. The chain uses TRBV5-1 and TRBJ2-4; TRBD2 matches at 7 bases. This CDR3 contains 15 residues. V shed 0 bases, J shed 8 bases, and the junction held 8 bases outside the gene matches. Germline CDR1 reads SGHRS; CDR2 reads YFSETQ. The CDR3 DNA is TGCGCCAGCAGCTTGGGACAACCGGGGGGAGACATTCAGTACTTC. This translates into CASSLGQPGGDIQYF.

As concerns this clone: At one of its ends the junction is not consistent with the germline gene, which may arise from a read error. The V call is TRBV2, the J call TRBJ1-5; 7 nucleotides agree with TRBD1. This CDR3 spans 14 amino acids. The germline gives CDR1 SNHLY, CDR2 FYNNEI. CDR3 DNA sequence: TGTGCCAGCAGACGGGACAGCAGCAGTCAGCCCCAGCATTTT. This translates into CASRRDSSSQPQHF.

The gene calls are TRBV28 and TRBJ2-4, with 8 bases fitting TRBD1. Germline lookup yields CDR1 MDHEN and CDR2 SYDVKM. This CDR3 contains 15 residues. Trimming took 5 bases from V and 7 from J; bases not matched to a gene: 10. This CDR3 is CASSAPGQGGNIQYF. The CDR3 bases are TGTGCCAGCAGTGCCCCCGGACAGGGTGGCAACATTCAGTACTTC.

The chain couples TRBV5-1 to TRBJ2-5; TRBD1 aligns across 7 bases. With V trimmed by 2 bases and J by 4 bases, 5 bases remained unmatched. The V gene's germline CDR1 is SGHRS and CDR2 YFSETQ. The CDR3 contains 14 residues. CDR3 region: CASSLAQGSETQYF. In nucleotides, the CDR3 is TGCGCCAGCAGCTTAGCACAGGGGTCAGAGACCCAGTACTTC.

The table lists this clone with a count of one. This chain links TRBV3-1 (or the pseudogene TRBV3-2) with TRBJ1-2; no clear D gene. The CDR3 has 13 amino acids. The V gene lost 4 bases and the J gene lost 8 bases, with 14 bases spanning the gap. Germline V gene data show CDR1 as LGHDT and CDR2 as YNNKEL (reference sequence). The CDR3 sequence: CASSPPVAGGYTF. The CDR3, as DNA: TGTGCCAGCAGCCCGCCCGTGGCGGGAGGCTACACCTTC.

Here the CDR3 DNA reads TGTGCCACCAGCAGAGGCAAAACAGGGTACTACGAGCAGTACTTC. Protein: CATSRGKTGYYEQYF. The chain is built from TRBV15 and TRBJ2-7; D perhaps matches TRBD1 (6 bases). Deletions cut 1 base from V and 3 bases from J, with 13 bases between. CDR3 length: 15 residues. Per the germline V gene, CDR1 is LNHNV and CDR2 is YYDKDF (reference sequence).

This clone was seen more than once but under ten times. This chain connects TRBV3-1 (or the pseudogene TRBV3-2) to TRBJ1-1; D is perhaps TRBD1 (5 bases). Trimming pared 6 bases from V and 1 base from J, leaving 12 bases between. Germline loops: CDR1 LGHDT, CDR2 YNNKEL (reference sequence). The CDR3 has 14 residues. DNA of the CDR3: TGTGCCAGCAGGGAGGGGACGGGGAACACTGAAGCTTTCTTT. Its translation: CASREGTGNTEAFF.

The chain has TRBV18 and TRBJ1-2; D is possibly TRBD1 (6 bases). This CDR3 spans 13 amino acids. Germline V gene lookup returns CDR1 KGHSH and CDR2 LQKENI. Deletions cut 3 bases from V and 12 bases from J, with 17 bases between. This CDR3 is CASSPLKDSSNTF. The CDR3 nucleotides are TGTGCCAGCTCACCTCTGAAGGACAGTAGTAACACCTTC.

The rearrangement links TRBV3-1 (or the pseudogene TRBV3-2) to TRBJ2-7; D perhaps matches TRBD1 (5 bases). Trimming stripped 4 bases from V and 5 bases from J, with 18 bases between. Germline V gives CDR1 LGHDT, CDR2 YNNKEL (reference sequence). The CDR3 sequence is 15 residues long. The DNA of the CDR3 is TGTGCCAGCAGCCCTGGGGCGAAGGGCGCCCACGAGCAGTACTTC. Translating gives CASSPGAKGAHEQYF.

The DNA of the CDR3 is TGTGCCAGCAGGGGGACAGGGAATGATGGCTACACCTTC. Residues: CASRGTGNDGYTF. V usage is TRBV12-3 or TRBV12-4 and J usage is TRBJ1-2, with TRBD1 matching 9 bases. V gave up 6 bases and J gave up 6 bases; unmatched junction bases: 5. This CDR3 region has 13 residues.

The sample holds a few counts of this clone. The CDR3 region has the DNA TGTGCCAGCAGTTTATCTATTCCAGGTTATGGCTACACCTTC. Its protein is CASSLSIPGYGYTF. The chain is built from TRBV27 and TRBJ1-2; D call uncertain. The CDR3 is 14 residues long. CDR1 is MNHEY, CDR2 SMNVEV, per germline (reference sequence). The V end was cut by 0 bases, the J end by 5 bases, with 10 bases between.

The chain combines TRBV12-5 with TRBJ1-1; TRBD1 matches at 7 bases. Germline V gene data show CDR1 as LGHNT and CDR2 as FRNRAP. This CDR3 spans 14 amino acids. Losses at the gene ends were 7 bases for V and 1 base for J; bases not matched to a gene: 6. CDR3 sequence (DNA): TGTGCTAGTGCCCTAGGGGGCTCGAACACTGAAGCTTTCTTT. Encoded protein: CASALGGSNTEAFF.

This rearrangement joins TRBV5-1 to TRBJ2-2; 9 bases align to TRBD1. V shed 5 bases, J shed 7 bases, and the junction held 9 bases outside the gene matches. CDR3 size: 15 residues. Germline V gives CDR1 SGHRS, CDR2 YFSETQ. CDR3 amino acids: CASSSPGQGGGELFF. CDR3 in DNA: TGCGCCAGCAGTTCTCCGGGACAGGGTGGCGGGGAGCTGTTTTTT. The entire variable domain, with the rest obtained from reference TRBV5-1 and TRBJ2-2, is as follows: KAGVTQTPRYLIKTRGQQVTLSCSPISGHRSVSWYQQTPGQGLQFLFEYFSETQRNKGNFPGRFSGRQFSNSRSEMNVSTLELGDSALYLCASSSPGQGGGELFFGEGSRLTVL.

This chain connects TRBV5-8 to TRBJ1-2; possibly TRBD1 for D (5 bases). Trimming cost V 3 bases and J 6 bases, with 21 bases left between them. Germline V gene lookup returns CDR1 SGHTS and CDR2 YDEGEE. The CDR3 has 16 amino acids. This CDR3 is CASSWRDGLGPHGYTF. Written as DNA, the CDR3 is TGTGCCAGCAGCTGGCGGGACGGTTTGGGCCCCCATGGCTACACCTTC.